The TCR beta chain under discussion was sequenced for a study of CD8 T cells in Susac syndrome. RNA, at roughly 0.5 to 1 ug, was reverse transcribed with random hexamers. TCRdb ran MiXCR on the immunoSEQ multiplex PCR reads and lists one entry per CDR3 protein. The table lists tens of thousands of distinct CDR3 sequences, 90% to 95% of them singletons. The V end was cut by 1 base, the J end by 7 bases, with 13 bases between. CDR3 length: 13 amino acids. CDR1 is SQVTM, CDR2 ANQGSEA, per germline. The receptor's source is a human donor with multiple sclerosis. Material for sequencing was CD8+ T cells from PBMCs. This sequence joins TRBV29-1 and TRBJ1-1; no clear D. Here the CDR3 reads CSVEGEDRLEAFF. The CDR3 region has the DNA TGCAGCGTTGAAGGCGAGGATCGGCTTGAAGCTTTCTTT.